The 31 T cell receptor beta chains below all came from one sample that was sequenced in a study of human T cells and chemical hapten exposure. Indicated time point: patch test 1, 2 weeks after DPC sensitization. The treatment is: therapeutic diphenylcyclopropenone sensitization with weekly scalp DPC. TCRdb used MiXCR to reprocess the RACE reads, holding one entry per CDR3 protein. The table records approximately 71,000 distinct CDR3 sequences, approximately 9.8% of them present only once. The starting material was whole blood, obtained in connection with sensitization to the hapten diphenylcyclopropenone (DPC). Every receptor here comes from a woman aged 35 to 49 with alopecia areata. Some clones in this sample may be carry-over from other donors' samples.

This sequence joins TRBV21-1 and TRBJ2-1; the table's D call of TRBD1 was not tested on the DNA. TRBV21-1 is a recognized pseudogene. The CDR3 consists of 16 residues. The CDR3 nucleotides read TGTGCCAGCAGCAAAGGAATGACCGCCCTTTACAATGAGCAGTTCTTC. Its protein product is CASSKGMTALYNEQFF.

V usage is TRBV6-2 or TRBV6-3 and J usage is TRBJ2-5; D remains unclear. The length of the CDR3 is 13 residues. Germline assignment: CDR1 MNHEY and CDR2 SVGEGT. V dropped 2 bases and J dropped 5 bases, with 9 bases sitting between them. The CDR3 DNA reads TGTGCCAGCAGTTACCAGGAACTGGAGACCCAGTACTTC. The encoded protein is CASSYQELETQYF.

The sample holds many counts of this clonotype. The J gene is TRBJ1-4, the V gene TRBV2, with D tentatively TRBD1 (5 bases). Trimming left V 8 bases short and J 3 bases short, with 13 bases between. This CDR3 has 14 residues. CDR1 is SNHLY and CDR2 is FYNNEI in the germline V gene. This CDR3 is CASGRQSSNEKLFF. CDR3 DNA sequence: TGTGCCAGCGGACGACAGAGCTCTAATGAAAAACTGTTTTTT.

This clonotype was detected many times. The CDR3 DNA follows: TGTGCCAGCAGTTTACCCGCGACTAGCGGGGGGACTAGCACAGATACGCAGTATTTT. Its translation is CASSLPATSGGTSTDTQYF. The V call is TRBV12-3 or TRBV12-4, the J call TRBJ2-3, with 13 bases fitting TRBD2. The CDR3 length is 19 residues. The junction had 8 bases not matched to a gene; V was cut back by 2 bases and J by 0 bases.

This clonotype occurred many times. The CDR3 here is CSSWTLYNEQFF. The DNA for the CDR3 is TGCAGCTCATGGACACTATACAATGAGCAGTTCTTC. This chain links TRBV29-1 with TRBJ2-1, with D possibly being TRBD1 (5 bases). Germline values: CDR1 SQVTM, CDR2 ANQGSEA. The V end was cut by 8 bases, the J end by 4 bases, with 12 bases between. The CDR3 is 12 residues long.

This clonotype was picked up many times. This chain links TRBV4-3 with TRBJ1-1; D not certain. This CDR3 spans 13 amino acids. The V end was cut by 3 bases, the J end by 6 bases, with 11 bases between. Germline V gene data show CDR1 as LGHNA and CDR2 as YSLEER. As DNA, the CDR3 is TGCGCCAGCAGCCACACCTCTGGCGCTGAAGCTTTCTTT. This sequence encodes CASSHTSGAEAFF.

The chain joins TRBV20-1 to TRBJ2-1; TRBD2 agrees at 10 bases. Trimming removed 1 base from V and 15 bases from J; junction bases left unmatched: 15. Germline loops: CDR1 DFQATT, CDR2 SNEGSKA (reference sequence). CDR3 length: 15 residues. The CDR3 spells CSARVAALSGGAWFF. The DNA for the CDR3 is TGCAGTGCTAGAGTTGCTGCCTTGAGCGGGGGGGCCTGGTTCTTC.

This clonotype has more than one count but fewer than ten. CDR3 amino acids: CASSYGRGSEQYF. The CDR3 DNA reads TGTGCCAGCAGTTACGGGCGGGGAAGCGAGCAGTACTTC. The V and J genes are TRBV6-5 and TRBJ2-7; D perhaps matches TRBD2 (6 bases). CDR3 size: 13 residues. The germline gives CDR1 MNHEY, CDR2 SVGAGI. Trimming pared 2 bases from V and 6 bases from J, leaving 11 bases between.

This clonotype showed up many times. The V gene is TRBV5-1, the J gene TRBJ2-5; D is possibly TRBD1 (6 bases). In germline, CDR1 is SGHRS, CDR2 YFSETQ. V was cut by 0 bases and J by 10 bases, with 13 bases left in between. CDR3 length equals 13 residues. The DNA for the CDR3 is TGCGCCAGCAGCTTGGAACAGGGCAATCTCCAGTACTTC. Translating gives CASSLEQGNLQYF.

The V and J genes are TRBV24-1 and TRBJ1-2; unclear D gene. Per germline, CDR1 KGHDR and CDR2 SFDVKD. The CDR3 has 17 residues. The V end was cut by 8 bases, the J end by 0 bases, with 21 bases between. The CDR3 DNA follows: TGTGCCACCACCTCGGGCACGAAGTTAACAGCTAACTATGGCTACACCTTC. Translating it yields CATTSGTKLTANYGYTF.

This clonotype has ten or more counts. The gene calls are TRBV11-2 and TRBJ2-1, with D tentatively TRBD1 (6 bases). Trimming removed 5 bases from V and 4 bases from J, with 15 bases in between. CDR3 length: 15 amino acids. Germline V gene data show CDR1 as SGHAT and CDR2 as FQNNGV. DNA for the CDR3: TGTGCCAGCAGCCGTGACAGGAGCCCGTACAATGAGCAGTTCTTC. Protein sequence: CASSRDRSPYNEQFF.

This clonotype was found many times. V usage is TRBV12-3 or TRBV12-4 and J usage is TRBJ2-1; no clear D. Trimming pared 6 bases from V and 2 bases from J, leaving 14 bases between. This CDR3 is built from 15 residues. The CDR3 bases are TGTGCCAGCAGCCGTACGAAAGGAACCTACAATGAGCAGTTCTTC. This translates into CASSRTKGTYNEQFF.

This clonotype has at least ten counts. This chain links TRBV6-2 or TRBV6-3 with TRBJ2-7, with 8 bases that match TRBD1. CDR1 and CDR2 from the germline V gene are MNHEY and SVGEGT. The CDR3 loop spans 15 amino acids. The V segment lost 6 bases and the J segment 3 bases; nucleotides outside the gene matches: 10. The CDR3 spells CASSRRPGTGYEQYF. In nucleotides, the CDR3 is TGTGCCAGCAGCCGTCGCCCAGGGACAGGCTACGAGCAGTACTTC.

This clonotype has only a few counts. The V and J genes are TRBV6-6 and TRBJ2-3; 15 positions match TRBD2. Germline loops: CDR1 MNHNY, CDR2 SVGAGI (reference sequence). The CDR3 sequence is 19 residues long. The V segment lost 2 bases and the J segment 0 bases; nucleotides outside the gene matches: 6. CDR3 sequence reads: CASSYTGLAGGPSTDTQYF. The CDR3 region has the DNA TGTGCCAGCAGTTACACCGGACTAGCGGGGGGGCCGAGCACAGATACGCAGTATTTT.

This clonotype was seen at least ten times. The chain carries TRBV6-2 or TRBV6-3 and TRBJ2-7, with D unresolved. Trimming took 4 bases from V and 0 from J, leaving 13 bases between them. The CDR3 sequence is 15 residues long. Germline V gene sequence: CDR1 MNHEY, CDR2 SVGEGT. As DNA, the CDR3 is TGTGCCAGCAGTTGGTATCGGGCTAGCTCCTACGAGCAGTACTTC. This translates into CASSWYRASSYEQYF.

In this sample, this clonotype turned up many times. V usage is TRBV20-1 and J usage is TRBJ2-5; 8 bases match TRBD1. Unmatched junction bases numbered 4, after V lost 5 bases and J lost 2 bases. Germline CDR1 is DFQATT and CDR2 is SNEGSKA (reference sequence). The CDR3 is 13 amino acids. The CDR3 sequence: CSADGQGQETQYF. The CDR3 region has the DNA TGCAGTGCTGACGGACAGGGTCAAGAGACCCAGTACTTC.

This clonotype was counted ten times or more. The chain couples TRBV10-2 to TRBJ2-1; D is uncertain. The CDR3 loop spans 15 amino acids. V lost 6 bases, J lost 0 bases, and 12 bases lay in between. Per the germline V gene, CDR1 is WSHSY and CDR2 is SAAADI. The CDR3 nucleotides are TGCGCCAGCAGAATTGGCCAGAGCTCCTACAATGAGCAGTTCTTC. Protein: CASRIGQSSYNEQFF.

Ten or more counts support this clonotype. V gene TRBV20-1 combines with J gene TRBJ2-5; the D call may be TRBD1 or TRBD2 (5 bases each). This CDR3 contains 12 residues. Germline V CDR1 and CDR2: DFQATT, SNEGSKA (reference sequence). V gave up 7 bases and J gave up 3 bases, with 12 bases separating them. The CDR3 DNA follows: TGCAGTGTGCGAGGGGCAGAAGAGACCCAGTACTTC. It translates to CSVRGAEETQYF.

This clonotype appeared a few times. The V gene is TRBV12-3 or TRBV12-4, the J gene TRBJ2-5, with D perhaps being TRBD1 or TRBD2 (5 bases each). The CDR3 consists of 14 residues. V was cut by 5 bases and J by 2 bases, with 12 bases left in between. The CDR3, as DNA: TGTGCCAGCAGTCCCGGGACCGAGCAAGAGACCCAGTACTTC. Amino acid sequence: CASSPGTEQETQYF.

The chain couples TRBV20-1 to TRBJ1-3, with 7 nucleotides matching TRBD1. Trimming at V came to 6 bases and at J to 4 bases, leaving 9 bases not matched to a gene. This CDR3 contains 14 residues. The V gene's germline CDR1 is DFQATT and CDR2 SNEGSKA (reference sequence). In DNA form, the CDR3 reads TGCAGTGCGCCAATGACAGGGCAAGGAAACACCATATATTTT. Its protein is CSAPMTGQGNTIYF.

This clonotype occurred many times. The DNA of the CDR3 is TGCGCCAGCAGTGACAGGGGGACAGATACGCAGTATTTT. Its protein is CASSDRGTDTQYF. This sequence joins TRBV4-1 and TRBJ2-3; TRBD1 matches at 9 bases. The CDR3 is made up of 13 amino acids. The junction had 1 base not matched to a gene; V was cut back by 6 bases and J by 3 bases. Germline lookup yields CDR1 MGHRA and CDR2 YSYEKL.

V and J are TRBV7-9 and TRBJ1-2; 7 bases align to TRBD1. V was pared by 6 bases and J by 2 bases, with 3 bases of the junction left unmatched. The V gene's germline CDR1 is SEHNR and CDR2 FQNEAQ (reference sequence). This CDR3 is built from 13 residues. The CDR3, as DNA: TGTGCCAGCAGTTGGGACAGCAACTATGGCTACACCTTC. The encoded protein is CASSWDSNYGYTF.

This clonotype has ten or more counts. J is TRBJ2-7 and V is TRBV27; D is unresolved. The germline V and J ends were trimmed by 6 bases and 6 bases, with 21 bases remaining between them. CDR1 is MNHEY and CDR2 is SMNVEV in the germline V gene (reference sequence). The CDR3 runs to 15 residues. CDR3 sequence reads: CASRGWTGSVFEQYF. The CDR3 DNA is TGTGCCAGCAGGGGCTGGACGGGCTCGGTTTTCGAGCAGTACTTC.

The chain joins TRBV29-1 to TRBJ2-1; D may correspond to TRBD1 or TRBD2 (5 bases each). CDR1 is SQVTM and CDR2 is ANQGSEA in the germline V gene. Trimming took 4 bases from V and 6 from J, leaving 10 bases between them. This CDR3 contains 12 residues. The CDR3 region is CSVAGQINEQFF. The CDR3 region has the DNA TGCAGCGTTGCGGGGCAGATCAATGAGCAGTTCTTC.

The chain couples TRBV29-1 to TRBJ2-1, with a possible D match to TRBD2 (7 bases). V lost 6 bases, J lost 5 bases, and 11 bases lay in between. Germline CDR1 and CDR2: SQVTM and ANQGSEA. The CDR3 consists of 12 residues. CDR3 region: CSVGGANNEQFF. The DNA of the CDR3 is TGCAGCGTGGGGGGGGCGAACAATGAGCAGTTCTTC.

The chain has TRBV9 and TRBJ1-6; D remains ambiguous. The V and J ends lost 2 bases and 4 bases respectively, with 7 bases between them. CDR3 length: 14 amino acids. Germline assignment: CDR1 SGDLS and CDR2 YYNGEE. CDR3 protein: CASSVEDYNSPLHF. The DNA for the CDR3 is TGTGCCAGCAGCGTGGAGGATTATAATTCACCCCTCCACTTT.

There are many counts of this clonotype. The chain has TRBV9 and TRBJ2-3; D perhaps matches TRBD2 (5 bases). Germline V gives CDR1 SGDLS, CDR2 YYNGEE. This CDR3 is 14 amino acids long. V dropped 0 bases and J dropped 10 bases, with 15 bases sitting between them. The CDR3 is CASSVGPPSGPQYF. The CDR3 coding sequence is TGTGCCAGCAGCGTAGGACCCCCGAGCGGTCCGCAGTATTTT.

V and J are TRBV7-9 and TRBJ2-3; D not certain. This CDR3 is built from 13 residues. V shed 10 bases and J shed 4 bases, with 15 bases lying between them. Germline V lookup: CDR1 SEHNR, CDR2 FQNEAQ (reference sequence). The CDR3 is CATPNGPADTQYF. CDR3 nucleotide sequence: TGTGCCACCCCCAATGGGCCCGCAGATACGCAGTATTTT.

This chain joins TRBV29-1 and TRBJ1-2, with 7 bases fitting TRBD1. The CDR3 spans 15 residues. V trimming: 5 bases; J trimming: 2 bases; junction bases outside the gene matches: 11. CDR1 SQVTM and CDR2 ANQGSEA come from the germline V gene. CDR3 DNA sequence: TGCAGCGTTCGAGGAGGAGGGGGCCCAAACTATGGCTACACCTTC. Protein: CSVRGGGGPNYGYTF.

V and J are TRBV20-1 and TRBJ1-2; tentatively, D is TRBD1 (6 bases). V lost 0 bases, J lost 2 bases, and 19 bases lay in between. The CDR3 has 17 residues. CDR1 is DFQATT, CDR2 SNEGSKA, per germline (reference sequence). The CDR3 loop is CSARDTLQGIPNYGYTF. The DNA of the CDR3 is TGCAGTGCTAGAGATACCCTCCAGGGGATCCCCAACTATGGCTACACCTTC.

Many counts were recorded for this clonotype. This chain connects TRBV3-1 to TRBJ2-1; 8 positions match TRBD2. Germline CDR1 and CDR2: LGHDT and YNNKEL (reference sequence). The V segment lost 9 bases and the J segment 9 bases; nucleotides outside the gene matches: 13. The CDR3 contains 14 residues. Here the CDR3 reads CASGRGAIRSEQFF. CDR3 sequence (DNA): TGTGCCAGTGGGCGGGGGGCAATTCGAAGTGAGCAGTTCTTC.